This passage covers 21 T cell receptor beta chains from one sample sequenced in a study of blood T cell repertoires in COVID-19. Clones were read by immunoSEQ multiplex PCR, and TCRdb kept only the in-frame ones, dropping some. This sample has around 250,000 clones, with around 83% found just once. Sequences were obtained from peripheral blood. These receptor sequences come from a man between 25 and 39 years old who had recovered from COVID-19.

The rearrangement links TRBV6-1 to TRBJ2-7; D not certain. From germline, CDR1 is MNHNS and CDR2 SASEGT. Trimming took off 2 bases at V and 3 bases at J, with 5 bases between the two ends. The CDR3 contains 12 residues. This CDR3 reads CASSEIFYEQYF. CDR3 sequence (DNA): TGTGCCAGCAGTGAAATATTCTACGAGCAGTACTTC.

The rearrangement uses TRBV5-6 and TRBJ2-5; perhaps TRBD1 as D (6 bases). The length of the CDR3 is 16 residues. Germline CDR1 is SGHDT and CDR2 is YYEEEE. The V end was cut by 0 bases, the J end by 2 bases, with 14 bases between. CDR3 amino acids: CASSLGEQGLQETQYF. For the CDR3, the DNA is TGTGCCAGCAGCTTGGGGGAACAGGGATTACAAGAGACCCAGTACTTC. Filled out from reference TRBV5-6 and TRBJ2-5, the complete variable domain reads DAGVTQSPTHLIKTRGQQVTLRCSPKSGHDTVSWYQQALGQGPQFIFQYYEEEERQRGNFPDRFSGHQFPNYSSELNVNALLLGDSALYLCASSLGEQGLQETQYFGPGTRLLVL.

This sequence joins TRBV18 and TRBJ2-1; D is unresolved. The germline V and J ends were trimmed by 4 bases and 8 bases, with 12 bases remaining between them. From germline, CDR1 is KGHSH and CDR2 LQKENI. This CDR3 contains 13 residues. The CDR3 is CASSLGSFDEQFF. CDR3 in DNA: TGTGCCAGCTCACTTGGCAGTTTTGATGAGCAGTTCTTC.

This rearrangement joins TRBV29-1 to TRBJ2-3; possible D gene TRBD2, 5 bases. Trimming left V 3 bases short and J 2 bases short, with 9 bases between. Germline V gene data show CDR1 as SQVTM and CDR2 as ANQGSEA. This CDR3 is built from 13 residues. The DNA for the CDR3 is TGCAGCGTTGAGAGGGTTTACACAGATACGCAGTATTTT. Translating it yields CSVERVYTDTQYF.

This clone was seen only once. The V gene is TRBV19, the J gene TRBJ1-6; D perhaps matches TRBD1 (6 bases). Trimming pared 5 bases from V and 10 bases from J, leaving 30 bases between. The germline V gene has CDR1 LNHDA and CDR2 SQIVND (reference sequence). The CDR3 is made up of 19 amino acids. This chain's CDR3 is CASSPRPAGASFQHSPLHF. The CDR3 DNA reads as TGTGCCAGTAGTCCACGACCCGCAGGGGCTTCCTTCCAGCACTCACCCCTCCACTTT.

The V gene is TRBV5-8, the J gene TRBJ2-5, with TRBD2 matching 11 bases. The CDR3 has 16 residues. Looked up from germline, CDR1 is SGHTS and CDR2 is YDEGEE. V trimming: 4 bases; J trimming: 4 bases; junction bases outside the gene matches: 9. CDR3 DNA sequence: TGTGCCAGCAGCGGGCGACTAGCGGGGTTTGTAGAGACCCAGTACTTC. This sequence encodes CASSGRLAGFVETQYF.

The genes are TRBV6-5 and TRBJ1-5, with 7 positions matching TRBD1. This CDR3 has 13 residues. CDR1 MNHEY and CDR2 SVGAGI come from the germline V gene. V lost 9 bases to trimming and J lost 7 bases; unmatched junction nucleotides: 9. The CDR3: CASDIQGDQPQHF. DNA of the CDR3: TGTGCCAGTGATATCCAGGGGGACCAGCCCCAGCATTTT.

This chain joins TRBV3-1 (or the pseudogene TRBV3-2) and TRBJ1-6; D uncertain. V lost 0 bases to trimming and J lost 8 bases, with 11 bases between them. The germline V gene has CDR1 LGHDT and CDR2 YNNKEL (reference sequence). The CDR3 sequence is 15 residues long. In DNA, the CDR3 is TGTGCCAGCAGCCAAGAAACAGAAGTATATTCACCCCTCCACTTT. Translated: CASSQETEVYSPLHF.

The chain has TRBV14 and TRBJ2-5, with 9 nucleotides matching TRBD1. V was clipped by 5 bases and J by 1 base; unmatched bases: 5. The CDR3 runs 15 residues. Germline V gene sequence: CDR1 SGHDN, CDR2 FVKESK. The CDR3 sequence: CASSKWTGVQETQYF. CDR3 coding DNA: TGTGCCAGCAGCAAATGGACAGGGGTCCAAGAGACCCAGTACTTC.

This clone has at least ten counts. CDR3 DNA sequence: TGTGCCACCGGAATCGGGACAGACCACGTCCAGCCCCAGCATTTT. Translated, it gives CATGIGTDHVQPQHF. V gene TRBV10-3 combines with J gene TRBJ1-5; 7 bases map to TRBD1. CDR1 and CDR2 from the germline V gene are ENHRY and SYGVKD. V dropped 10 bases and J dropped 7; count of bases not matched to a gene: 16. The CDR3 contains 15 residues.

The chain couples TRBV6-5 to TRBJ1-1; 10 positions match TRBD1. The ends lost 3 bases at V and 5 bases at J; junction bases unmatched: 9. CDR1 MNHEY and CDR2 SVGAGI come from the germline V gene. CDR3 size: 16 residues. Here the CDR3 reads CASSYTTGGRGTEAFF. DNA for the CDR3: TGTGCCAGCAGTTATACGACAGGGGGCCGCGGAACTGAAGCTTTCTTT.

The chain couples TRBV6-1 to TRBJ1-5; 10 bases agree with TRBD1. Germline CDR1 is MNHNS and CDR2 is SASEGT. V dropped 3 bases and J dropped 6; count of bases not matched to a gene: 5. CDR3 length equals 15 residues. The CDR3 nucleotides are TGTGCCAGCAGTGAGGGTGGACAGGGGGGTCAGCCCCAGCATTTT. It yields the protein CASSEGGQGGQPQHF.

The chain recombines TRBV7-3 with TRBJ2-1; 13 nucleotides line up with TRBD2. CDR3 length equals 15 residues. From germline, CDR1 is SGHTA and CDR2 FQGTGA. Trimming took 3 bases from V and 5 from J; bases not matched to a gene: 1. CDR3 amino acids: CASSFGLAGDNEQFF. CDR3 sequence (DNA): TGTGCCAGCAGCTTTGGACTAGCGGGGGACAATGAGCAGTTCTTC.

The chain uses TRBV4-1 and TRBJ1-2, with D uncertain. There are 14 residues in the CDR3. Germline CDR1 and CDR2: MGHRA and YSYEKL. CDR3 protein: CAAASTTSNYGYTF. Here the CDR3 DNA reads TGCGCAGCGGCTTCGACCACGAGTAACTATGGCTACACCTTC.

The chain is built from TRBV3-1 (or the pseudogene TRBV3-2) and TRBJ2-5; TRBD1 matches at 9 bases. The junction had 4 bases not matched to a gene; V was cut back by 0 bases and J by 2 bases. The CDR3 length is 16 residues. Germline V gene sequence: CDR1 LGHDT, CDR2 YNNKEL (reference sequence). CDR3 amino acids: CASSQDGTGPQETQYF. CDR3 sequence (DNA): TGTGCCAGCAGCCAAGACGGGACAGGGCCTCAAGAGACCCAGTACTTC.

The chain combines TRBV6-5 with TRBJ1-6; D gene ambiguous. The CDR3 extends over 14 amino acids. V was clipped by 2 bases and J by 5 bases, with 7 bases between them. CDR1 and CDR2 from the germline V gene are MNHEY and SVGAGI. The CDR3 DNA reads as TGTGCCAGCAGTTACAGGCGGAATAATTCACCCCTCCACTTT. Protein product: CASSYRRNNSPLHF.

This clone occurred a few times. The gene calls are TRBV15 and TRBJ2-7; 7 positions agree with TRBD1. The CDR3 sequence is 15 residues long. V shed 5 bases and J 0 bases; nucleotides not matched to a gene: 7. Germline values: CDR1 LNHNV, CDR2 YYDKDF (reference sequence). CDR3 DNA: TGTGCCACCAGCGAACAAACAGGGGCCTCCTACGAGCAGTACTTC. Its protein product is CATSEQTGASYEQYF.

This chain connects TRBV10-3 to TRBJ1-4, with 9 bases identical to TRBD1. V lost 8 bases and J lost 5; bases outside the gene matches: 9. Germline-derived CDR1 and CDR2 are ENHRY and SYGVKD. The CDR3 runs 15 residues. CDR3 amino acids: CAIGTGTGPNEKLFF. CDR3 nucleotide sequence: TGTGCCATCGGGACCGGGACAGGGCCCAATGAAAAACTGTTTTTT.

The chain links TRBV5-5 to TRBJ2-7; TRBD2 matches 10 bases. CDR3 size: 15 residues. The V and J ends lost 4 bases and 1 base, in that order; junction bases with no gene match: 5. Germline V gene sequence: CDR1 SGHKS, CDR2 YYEKEE (reference sequence). The CDR3 loop is CASSAGTSASYEQYF. The CDR3 region has the DNA TGTGCCAGCAGCGCCGGGACTAGCGCTTCCTACGAGCAGTACTTC. The variable domain in full, with the rest retrieved from reference TRBV5-5 and TRBJ2-7, is DAGVTQSPTHLIKTRGQQVTLRCSPISGHKSVSWYQQVLGQGPQFIFQYYEKEERGRGNFPDRFSARQFPNYSSELNVNALLLGDSALYLCASSAGTSASYEQYFGPGTRLTVT.

The V gene is TRBV3-1 (or the pseudogene TRBV3-2), the J gene TRBJ2-7; no clear D. CDR1 is LGHDT, CDR2 YNNKEL, per germline (reference sequence). V lost 0 bases and J 6 bases, leaving 24 bases between the germline ends. The CDR3 extends over 18 amino acids. DNA for the CDR3: TGTGCCAGCAGCCAAGATCACAGCACGGATGGCCCATTGACCGAGCAGTACTTC. Protein sequence: CASSQDHSTDGPLTEQYF.

The CDR3 region has the DNA TGTGCCAGCAGTACATCCCCGGGACAGGCAGGTGCAACTAATGAAAAACTGTTTTTT. Translated: CASSTSPGQAGATNEKLFF. This sequence joins TRBV28 and TRBJ1-4; 8 nucleotides match TRBD1. Germline lookup yields CDR1 MDHEN and CDR2 SYDVKM. J gave up 0 bases and V 5 bases, and 14 bases lay outside the gene matches. This CDR3 has 19 residues.